This TCR beta chain was retrieved from a study of T cells in Graves' hyperthyroidism and ophthalmopathy. V lost 5 bases to trimming and J lost 7 bases, with 15 bases between them. The CDR3 is made up of 14 amino acids. Germline loops: CDR1 MNHEY, CDR2 SVGEGT. Diagnoses rested on clinical symptoms, serum thyroxine and TRAb, thyroid ultrasound and orbital computed tomography. Amplification of TCR beta CDR3 regions used RNA as the template. The HTBI primer set drove a first-round RT-PCR of the TCR CDR3. Using its own MiXCR run on the multiplex PCR reads, TCRdb lists one record per CDR3 protein. The data show hundreds of thousands of distinct CDR3 sequences, with under 25% seen just once and 30% to 40% held by the top ten.

The sample comprised blood. This sequence was found in a man under 40 with Graves' ophthalmopathy. The gene calls are TRBV6-2 or TRBV6-3 and TRBJ1-5; no clear D gene. CDR3 in DNA: TGTGCCAGCAGTCCACCCAGAGGCAGACAGCCCCAGCATTTT. As protein: CASSPPRGRQPQHF.